What follows is one T cell receptor beta chain and its context. The table came from immunoSEQ multiplex PCR; TCRdb's copy has only in-frame clones and leaves some out. The repertoire has roughly 800 clones, approximately 72% of them found once; the top ten carry 15% to 20%. The CDR3 sequence is 16 residues long. The germline V gene has CDR1 SGHTS and CDR2 YDEGEE. The ends lost 4 bases at V and 2 bases at J; junction bases unmatched: 3. This specimen comes from a study of immune cell composition in non-small cell lung cancer. Normal lung was sampled as far from the tumour as possible, at least 3 cm. The clonotype originates from a human donor with non-small cell lung cancer. Sequences were obtained from non-adjacent lung tissue. The chain is built from TRBV5-8 and TRBJ2-5; TRBD2 matches at 15 bases. Here the CDR3 reads CASSGGTSGGQETQYF. In nucleotides, the CDR3 is TGTGCCAGCAGCGGAGGGACTAGCGGGGGGCAAGAGACCCAGTACTTC.